The 28 T cell receptor beta chains presented below share a single source sample, sequenced in a study of regulatory T cells in long-lasting Graves disease. The time point: newly diagnosed GD, antithyroid drugs for less than 3 months. RNA extracted from PBMCs served as the sequencing template. Researchers made TCR beta libraries by using iRepertoire HTBI primers and running Arm-PCR on CDR3 regions. TCRdb re-called the multiplex PCR reads with MiXCR, one entry per CDR3 protein. The sample records 200,000 to 250,000 distinct CDR3 sequences, around 20% being singletons. The same data also contributed to another study, on T cells in Graves' hyperthyroidism and ophthalmopathy.

Material: peripheral blood mononuclear cells (PBMCs), obtained at new diagnosis, from a patient treated with antithyroid drugs. Every receptor here comes from a woman aged 25 to 39 with Graves disease.

The sample holds many counts of this clonotype. CDR3 sequence (DNA): TGCAGTGCTCAGAGCCGGGACAGGGGGTCCTACGAGCAGTACTTC. Its protein product is CSAQSRDRGSYEQYF. The V and J genes are TRBV20-1 and TRBJ2-7; TRBD1 matches at 11 bases. The CDR3 has 15 amino acids. CDR1 is DFQATT, CDR2 SNEGSKA, per germline (reference sequence). The junction had 7 bases not matched to a gene; V was cut back by 5 bases and J by 1 base.

Of note for this clonotype: This probably arose from a read error, given a far larger clone one base away. The rearrangement links TRBV2 to TRBJ2-4; 9 nucleotides match TRBD1. The tail of the sequence fits TRBJ1-2 better, so the J call may be wrong. The V gene's germline CDR1 is SNHLY and CDR2 FYNNEI. The CDR3 sequence is 18 residues long. The CDR3 coding sequence is TGTGCCAGCAGGGCGTTGTGGACAGGGGTGTCGGGCCCCTATGGCTACACCTTC. Translating it yields CASRALWTGVSGPYGYTF.

J is TRBJ1-1 and V is TRBV14; maybe TRBD1 (5 bases). The CDR3 totals 14 residues. Germline V CDR1 and CDR2: SGHDN, FVKESK. Trimming shortened V by 3 bases and J by 5 bases, and 13 bases separated the two germline ends. CDR3 DNA: TGTGCCAGCAGCCAGTTCGCAGGGCGGACTGAAGCTTTCTTT. Amino acids: CASSQFAGRTEAFF.

In its sample, this clonotype was seen many times. The CDR3 DNA follows: TGTGCCAGCAGTCCTTCGCAGGGGGCTGGACAGCCCCAGCATTTT. This translates into CASSPSQGAGQPQHF. This rearrangement joins TRBV2 to TRBJ1-5, with 8 bases matching TRBD1. J was trimmed by 7 bases and V by 5 bases; bases with no gene match: 10. In germline, CDR1 is SNHLY, CDR2 FYNNEI. This CDR3 contains 15 residues.

The chain employs TRBV11-2 and TRBJ2-5, with 13 bases lining up with TRBD2. Trimming cost V 4 bases and J 5 bases; bases outside gene matches: 4. CDR3 length: 15 amino acids. Germline-derived CDR1 and CDR2 are SGHAT and FQNNGV. This CDR3 reads CASSSGLAGEETQYF. In DNA form, the CDR3 reads TGTGCCAGCAGCTCAGGACTAGCGGGAGAGGAGACCCAGTACTTC.

This clonotype came up many times. The chain employs TRBV11-2 and TRBJ1-1; D not certain. Germline V CDR1 and CDR2: SGHAT, FQNNGV. Trimming stripped 5 bases from V and 1 base from J, with 11 bases between. The CDR3 has 14 amino acids. CDR3 residues: CASSLNTGNTEAFF. The CDR3 coding sequence is TGTGCCAGCAGCCTTAATACGGGGAACACTGAAGCTTTCTTT.

This clonotype was seen ten or more times. The junction differs from germline at one of its ends, possibly a read error. This chain connects TRBV6-2 or TRBV6-3 to TRBJ2-1; 13 nucleotides align to TRBD2. CDR1 is MNHEY and CDR2 is SVGEGT in the germline V gene. CDR3 size: 19 residues. CDR3 nucleotide sequence: TGTGCCAGCAGTTACCCCTCGACTAGCGGGAGGTACTCCGACAATGAGCAGTTCTTC. It yields the protein CASSYPSTSGRYSDNEQFF.

This clonotype has ten or more counts. This chain connects TRBV27 to TRBJ2-2, with D possibly TRBD1 on 6 matching bases. V lost 6 bases and J lost 4, with 9 bases in between. This CDR3 region has 13 residues. The germline V gene encodes CDR1 MNHEY and CDR2 SMNVEV (reference sequence). CDR3 DNA: TGTGCCAGCAGACTCAGGGGCACCGGGGAGCTGTTTTTT. Its translation: CASRLRGTGELFF.

This clonotype was observed many times. The CDR3 region has the DNA TGTGCCACCCGGGAGAACACTGAAGCTTTCTTT. Its translation: CATRENTEAFF. V gene TRBV15 combines with J gene TRBJ1-1; D is unclear. CDR3 size: 11 residues. Trimming removed 8 bases from V and 1 base from J, with 5 bases in between. Germline CDR1 LNHNV, CDR2 YYDKDF (reference sequence).

This clonotype was counted many times. V and J are TRBV27 and TRBJ1-6; 7 bases align to TRBD1. There are 16 residues in the CDR3. Germline-derived CDR1 and CDR2 are MNHEY and SMNVEV (reference sequence). Trimming cost V 5 bases and J 9 bases; bases outside gene matches: 13. CDR3 coding DNA: TGTGCCAGCAGTGGGCTGTCCACAGGGGATAGTTCACCCCTCCACTTT. It translates to CASSGLSTGDSSPLHF.

This clonotype was counted many times. The J gene is TRBJ2-7, the V gene TRBV28; D possibly corresponds to TRBD2 (5 bases). This CDR3 has 17 amino acids. Germline V gene sequence: CDR1 MDHEN, CDR2 SYDVKM. Trimming removed 4 bases from V and 1 base from J, with 20 bases in between. Here the CDR3 DNA reads TGTGCCAGCAGTTCCTTACCCGGGAACCAGAGGTCCTACGAGCAGTACTTC. Amino acid sequence: CASSSLPGNQRSYEQYF.

Comments on this clonotype: A much larger clone sits a single nucleotide away, making a read error possible. The chain has TRBV6-5 and TRBJ1-5; D may be TRBD1 (5 bases). Germline V gene sequence: CDR1 MNHEY, CDR2 SVGAGI. The V gene lost 4 bases and the J gene lost 7 bases, with 14 bases spanning the gap. This CDR3 contains 14 residues. CDR3 in DNA: TGTGCCAGCAGTTGCGGGACGGGGCACCAGCCCCAGCATTTT. Amino acid sequence: CASSCGTGHQPQHF.

Many counts were recorded for this clonotype. The chain combines TRBV15 with TRBJ1-1, with D uncertain. This CDR3 region has 14 residues. The V gene's germline CDR1 is LNHNV and CDR2 YYDKDF (reference sequence). V lost 2 bases, J lost 1 base, and 8 bases lay in between. CDR3 bases: TGTGCCACCAGCAGACCGACGGAGAACACTGAAGCTTTCTTT. It translates to CATSRPTENTEAFF.

This clonotype was seen ten or more times. The chain carries TRBV28 and TRBJ1-1; D not certain. V dropped 1 base and J dropped 0 bases, with 12 bases sitting between them. CDR3 length: 16 amino acids. Germline CDR1 MDHEN, CDR2 SYDVKM. This CDR3 reads CASSLYYGKVNTEAFF. The DNA for the CDR3 is TGTGCCAGCAGTTTATATTACGGGAAGGTGAACACTGAAGCTTTCTTT.

This clonotype has ten or more counts. The chain couples TRBV19 to TRBJ2-1; D is uncertain. CDR3 length: 16 amino acids. The ends were cut back, 5 bases at V and 0 bases at J, with 14 bases in the middle. In germline, CDR1 is LNHDA, CDR2 SQIVND (reference sequence). The DNA of the CDR3 is TGTGCCAGTAGTCCCCGGCCGGCGAACTCCTACAATGAGCAGTTCTTC. Residues: CASSPRPANSYNEQFF.

This clonotype was counted many times. The rearrangement uses TRBV5-5 and TRBJ2-5, with TRBD2 matching over 13 bases. The V gene's germline CDR1 is SGHKS and CDR2 YYEKEE (reference sequence). V dropped 4 bases and J dropped 4; count of bases not matched to a gene: 4. The CDR3 length is 15 residues. Here the CDR3 DNA reads TGTGCCAGCAGCCCCGGGACTAGCGGGGCAGAGACCCAGTACTTC. Protein: CASSPGTSGAETQYF.

This clonotype was detected many times. The chain combines TRBV5-5 with TRBJ2-5; 11 positions match TRBD1. Looked up from germline, CDR1 is SGHKS and CDR2 is YYEKEE (reference sequence). This CDR3 is built from 16 residues. V lost 2 bases to trimming and J lost 5 bases; unmatched junction nucleotides: 8. The CDR3 nucleotides read TGTGCCAGCAGCTTCCGGGCTGGACAGGGGGCGGAGACCCAGTACTTC. Residues: CASSFRAGQGAETQYF.

Turning to this clonotype: A far larger clone is off by one base, so a read error is likely. The gene calls are TRBV7-9 and TRBJ1-1; 7 bases are a match to TRBD1. V shed 3 bases, J shed 7 bases, and the junction held 5 bases outside the gene matches. Germline V CDR1 and CDR2: SEHNR, FQNEAQ (reference sequence). This CDR3 has 13 amino acids. In DNA, the CDR3 is TGTGCCAGCAGCTTCGGAGGGGGCAATGAAGCTTTCTTT. Its translation is CASSFGGGNEAFF.

CDR3 residues: CASSLAPLNTEAFF. The CDR3 DNA reads as TGTGCCAGCAGTTTAGCCCCATTGAACACTGAAGCTTTCTTT. V gene TRBV12-3 or TRBV12-4 combines with J gene TRBJ1-1; D is unresolved. Trimming removed 0 bases from V and 0 bases from J, with 5 bases in between. This CDR3 is 14 amino acids long.

This clonotype was recorded at least ten times. The rearrangement joins TRBV3-1 to TRBJ1-1; D might be TRBD1 (5 bases). The CDR3 is made up of 16 amino acids. The germline V gene encodes CDR1 LGHDT and CDR2 YNNKEL (reference sequence). The V end was cut by 4 bases, the J end by 3 bases, with 18 bases between. CDR3 sequence reads: CASSPAGRVGDTEAFF. The CDR3 region has the DNA TGTGCCAGCAGCCCTGCCGGTAGGGTGGGGGACACTGAAGCTTTCTTT.

Details on this clonotype: An end of the junction differs from the germline gene, which may be a read error. This sequence joins TRBV7-2 and TRBJ2-7; 8 bases are shared with TRBD1. CDR3 length: 14 amino acids. Germline CDR1 is SGHTA and CDR2 is FQGNSA. The CDR3 region has the DNA TGTGCCAGCAGTTCCGGACAGGGCGGTCCCGAGCAGCACTTC. Its protein is CASSSGQGGPEQHF.

This clonotype was counted at least ten times. J is TRBJ2-7 and V is TRBV5-6; D not resolved. The CDR3 spans 13 residues. The germline CDR1 and CDR2 sequences are SGHDT and YYEEEE. Trimming removed 2 bases from V and 2 bases from J, with 8 bases in between. The CDR3 loop is CASSLPNTYEQYF. CDR3 DNA sequence: TGTGCCAGCAGCTTACCGAATACCTACGAGCAGTACTTC.

A note on this clonotype: A much larger clone sits a single nucleotide away, making a read error possible. This chain joins TRBV5-5 and TRBJ1-2, with 7 positions matching TRBD1. CDR3 size: 18 residues. CDR1 is SGHKS and CDR2 is YYEKEE in the germline V gene (reference sequence). V lost 4 bases to trimming and J lost 1 base; unmatched junction nucleotides: 16. The DNA of the CDR3 is TGTGCCAGCAGCCGAGGGGGCCCGGGACAGACTTTTAACTATGGCTACACCTTC. Its protein product is CASSRGGPGQTFNYGYTF.

This chain connects TRBV12-3 or TRBV12-4 to TRBJ1-1; 8 bases line up with TRBD1. The CDR3 extends over 13 amino acids. Trimming removed 8 bases from V and 3 bases from J; junction bases left unmatched: 5. The CDR3 is CASPGGRDTEAFF. Written as DNA, the CDR3 is TGTGCCAGCCCAGGGGGCAGGGACACTGAAGCTTTCTTT.

A remark on this clonotype: This may arise from a read error, as a much more abundant clone is one base away. The chain has TRBV7-3 and TRBJ2-5; D is possibly TRBD1 or TRBD2 (5 bases each). CDR3 size: 14 residues. CDR1 is SGHTA and CDR2 is FQGTGA in the germline V gene. The CDR3 here is CVSSFGARQETQYF. The CDR3 region has the DNA TGTGTCAGCAGCTTCGGGGCACGCCAAGAGACCCAGTACTTC.

This clonotype was seen ten or more times. This rearrangement joins TRBV6-1 to TRBJ1-2, with a weak D call TRBD1 (5 bases). CDR1 and CDR2 (germline): MNHNS, SASEGT. Trimming pared 0 bases from V and 5 bases from J, leaving 13 bases between. The CDR3 runs 15 residues. The CDR3 nucleotides are TGTGCCAGCAGTGAAGCGGTCAGGCGGGGGTATGGCTACACCTTC. It codes for CASSEAVRRGYGYTF.

This clonotype was found many times. The chain is built from TRBV3-1 and TRBJ1-5; D ambiguous. The germline V and J ends were trimmed by 4 bases and 0 bases, with 10 bases remaining between them. This CDR3 contains 15 residues. Per the germline V gene, CDR1 is LGHDT and CDR2 is YNNKEL (reference sequence). CDR3 protein: CASSPRGTSNQPQHF. In DNA, the CDR3 is TGTGCCAGCAGCCCGAGAGGAACTAGCAATCAGCCCCAGCATTTT.

This clonotype has a count of ten or more. The genes are TRBV6-1 and TRBJ2-7; 8 bases fit TRBD2. This CDR3 region has 14 residues. V trimming: 8 bases; J trimming: 2 bases; junction bases outside the gene matches: 8. CDR1 MNHNS and CDR2 SASEGT come from the germline V gene. The CDR3 nucleotides are TGTGCCAGCGTGGGGCGGGGGGACGCCTACGAGCAGTACTTC. Translated: CASVGRGDAYEQYF.